The 32 T cell receptor beta chains below were found in one sample sequenced in a study of technical replicates of blood from four donors. The table came from immunoSEQ multiplex PCR; TCRdb's copy has only in-frame clones and leaves some out. This sample has more than 65,000 clones, with around 90% found just once. The sample was T cells isolated from PBMCs. These receptors were collected from a human donor in good health.

This rearrangement joins TRBV7-2 to TRBJ1-2; no reliable D call. CDR1 SGHTA and CDR2 FQGNSA come from the germline V gene. The V end lost 5 bases, the J end lost 7 bases, and 17 bases lay between the germline ends. CDR3 length: 14 amino acids. CDR3 in DNA: TGTGCCAGCAGCGTGGACTCGATCTCACCTGGCTACACCTTC. Its protein product is CASSVDSISPGYTF. Combining the CDR3 with reference TRBV7-2 and TRBJ1-2 gives the whole variable domain GAGVSQSPSNKVTEKGKDVELRCDPISGHTALYWYRQSLGQGLEFLIYFQGNSAPDKSGLPSDRFSAERTGGSVSTLTIQRTQQEDSAVYLCASSVDSISPGYTFGSGTRLTVV.

This chain uses TRBV18 with TRBJ1-1; D is ambiguous. Trimming shortened V by 6 bases and J by 1 base, and 15 bases separated the two germline ends. The CDR3 loop spans 15 amino acids. The V gene's germline CDR1 is KGHSH and CDR2 LQKENI. The CDR3 is CASSPTGATNTEAFF. The CDR3 DNA reads as TGTGCCAGCTCTCCAACCGGAGCTACGAACACTGAAGCTTTCTTT.

This clone was seen only once. The chain carries TRBV6-5 and TRBJ2-5, with 8 nucleotides matching TRBD1. This CDR3 has 13 amino acids. Germline V lookup: CDR1 MNHEY, CDR2 SVGAGI. J lost 5 bases, V lost 6 bases, and 5 bases had no gene match. This chain's CDR3 is CASSRGRWETQYF. The CDR3 DNA reads as TGTGCCAGCAGCAGGGGGCGCTGGGAGACCCAGTACTTC.

The sample holds one count of this clone. The genes are TRBV19 and TRBJ1-5, with TRBD1 matching over 11 bases. Germline V lookup: CDR1 LNHDA, CDR2 SQIVND (reference sequence). With V trimmed by 7 bases and J by 11 bases, 10 bases remained unmatched. This CDR3 is built from 14 residues. The CDR3 here is CASTSGQGAQTQHF. The CDR3 region has the DNA TGTGCCAGTACTTCCGGACAGGGGGCACAGACCCAGCATTTT.

V usage is TRBV4-1 and J usage is TRBJ2-1; no clear D gene. CDR1 and CDR2 (germline): MGHRA, YSYEKL. V lost 1 base and J 4 bases, leaving 5 bases between the germline ends. The CDR3 runs 13 residues. The CDR3 is CASSQGPYNEQFF. The CDR3 DNA reads as TGCGCCAGCAGCCAAGGGCCTTACAATGAGCAGTTCTTC.

The CDR3 bases are TGTGCCAGCAGTGGAGGTGAAAAACTGTTTTTT. This encodes CASSGGEKLFF. The chain has TRBV2 and TRBJ1-4; D call uncertain. The CDR3 has 11 amino acids. The germline V gene has CDR1 SNHLY and CDR2 FYNNEI. Trimming took 4 bases from V and 7 from J, leaving 4 bases between them.

The chain links TRBV7-2 to TRBJ2-7; tentatively, D is TRBD1 (5 bases). The germline CDR1 and CDR2 sequences are SGHTA and FQGNSA. Trimming removed 1 base at V and 2 bases at J, with 9 bases between. The CDR3 extends over 14 amino acids. The CDR3, as DNA: TGTGCCAGCAGCTTAGGGTCCAGGGCCTACGAGCAGTACTTC. It codes for CASSLGSRAYEQYF.

The chain has TRBV28 and TRBJ2-7, with a tentative D call TRBD1 (6 bases). With 10 bases removed from V and 0 bases from J, the gap between germline ends came to 13 bases. CDR3 size: 13 residues. Germline values: CDR1 MDHEN, CDR2 SYDVKM. CDR3 sequence reads: CATRDTYSYEQYF. The CDR3 DNA reads as TGTGCCACAAGGGACACCTACTCCTACGAGCAGTACTTC.

V gene TRBV28 combines with J gene TRBJ2-5; no clear D gene. V was shortened by 5 bases and J by 2 bases, with 18 bases between the two germline ends. The CDR3 spans 16 residues. From germline, CDR1 is MDHEN and CDR2 SYDVKM. The CDR3 DNA reads as TGTGCCAGCAGTCCCCTGAAAACAGCCTATCAAGAGACCCAGTACTTC. Protein sequence: CASSPLKTAYQETQYF.

The J gene is TRBJ2-7, the V gene TRBV18, with D unclear. This CDR3 has 11 amino acids. V dropped 4 bases and J dropped 2 bases, with 3 bases sitting between them. Per the germline V gene, CDR1 is KGHSH and CDR2 is LQKENI. For the CDR3, the DNA is TGTGCCAGCTCACATACCTACGAGCAGTACTTC. It encodes CASSHTYEQYF.

The chain couples TRBV5-4 to TRBJ2-7, with 9 bases fitting TRBD1. V was pared by 3 bases and J by 0 bases, with 1 base of the junction left unmatched. Germline V gene data show CDR1 as SGHNT and CDR2 as YYREEE (reference sequence). This CDR3 is 14 amino acids long. CDR3 sequence: CASSWDRVSYEQYF. The CDR3 nucleotides read TGTGCCAGCAGCTGGGACAGGGTCTCCTACGAGCAGTACTTC.

V usage is TRBV9 and J usage is TRBJ2-5; D possibly corresponds to TRBD2 (6 bases). Germline CDR1 and CDR2: SGDLS and YYNGEE. The CDR3 has 14 residues. The ends were cut back, 3 bases at V and 5 bases at J, with 14 bases in the middle. The CDR3, as DNA: TGTGCCAGCAGCGCCCGGACGGGGGTTGAGACCCAGTACTTC. Translated: CASSARTGVETQYF.

The rearrangement joins TRBV5-6 to TRBJ2-4, with a weak D call TRBD1 (5 bases). Between the trimmed V and J ends, which lost 1 base and 0 bases, there was a span of 8 bases. CDR3 length: 15 amino acids. Germline loops: CDR1 SGHDT, CDR2 YYEEEE. The DNA of the CDR3 is TGTGCCAGCAGCTTGCCTAGGGGAGCCAAAAACATTCAGTACTTC. Residues: CASSLPRGAKNIQYF. Full variable domain (rest looked up from reference TRBV5-6 and TRBJ2-4): DAGVTQSPTHLIKTRGQQVTLRCSPKSGHDTVSWYQQALGQGPQFIFQYYEEEERQRGNFPDRFSGHQFPNYSSELNVNALLLGDSALYLCASSLPRGAKNIQYFGAGTRLSVL.

This clone was seen more than once but under ten times. The chain carries TRBV18 and TRBJ1-1; D not resolved. CDR3 length: 13 amino acids. V was trimmed by 3 bases and J by 1 base, leaving 6 bases between them. CDR1 is KGHSH, CDR2 LQKENI, per germline. Written as DNA, the CDR3 is TGTGCCAGCTCACCCCGGGAGAACACTGAAGCTTTCTTT. Translating it yields CASSPRENTEAFF.

This chain uses TRBV15 with TRBJ2-7; tentatively, D is TRBD2 (6 bases). This CDR3 region has 15 residues. The V gene lost 0 bases and the J gene lost 0 bases, with 9 bases spanning the gap. The germline gives CDR1 LNHNV, CDR2 YYDKDF (reference sequence). The DNA for the CDR3 is TGTGCCACCAGCAGAGATCGGGGGTCCTCCTACGAGCAGTACTTC. Protein sequence: CATSRDRGSSYEQYF.

The table lists this clone with a count of one. V is TRBV10-3 and J is TRBJ1-3; D gene ambiguous. Per germline, CDR1 ENHRY and CDR2 SYGVKD. The germline V and J ends were trimmed by 11 bases and 0 bases, with 11 bases remaining between them. This CDR3 is 13 amino acids long. CDR3 DNA sequence: TGTGCCTCCGGCGGAGGCTCTGGAAACACCATATATTTT. Residues: CASGGGSGNTIYF.

The V and J genes are TRBV7-3 and TRBJ2-5, with D possibly matching TRBD1 (6 bases). The V gene lost 3 bases and the J gene lost 2 bases, with 13 bases spanning the gap. The CDR3 is made up of 15 amino acids. Germline loops: CDR1 SGHTA, CDR2 FQGTGA. CDR3 region: CASSFSGVVQETQYF. CDR3 bases: TGTGCCAGCAGCTTTTCAGGGGTGGTGCAAGAGACCCAGTACTTC.

J is TRBJ2-2 and V is TRBV15; the match to TRBD2 covers 13 bases. From germline, CDR1 is LNHNV and CDR2 YYDKDF (reference sequence). V lost 0 bases and J lost 3; bases outside the gene matches: 13. CDR3 length: 21 amino acids. The CDR3 spells CATSRDLWGLAGSQDTGELFF. Here the CDR3 DNA reads TGTGCCACCAGCAGAGATTTATGGGGACTAGCGGGAAGTCAGGACACCGGGGAGCTGTTTTTT. Full variable domain (remainder filled in from reference TRBV15 and TRBJ2-2): DAMVIQNPRYQVTQFGKPVTLSCSQTLNHNVMYWYQQKSSQAPKLLFHYYDKDFNNEADTPDNFQSRRPNTSFCFLDIRSPGLGDTAMYLCATSRDLWGLAGSQDTGELFFGEGSRLTVL.

The chain is built from TRBV27 and TRBJ1-1; D uncertain. V was pared by 0 bases and J by 1 base, with 9 bases between. Germline V gene data show CDR1 as MNHEY and CDR2 as SMNVEV (reference sequence). CDR3 length: 15 amino acids. The CDR3 sequence is CASSLSPGGNTEAFF. In DNA, the CDR3 is TGTGCCAGCAGTTTATCGCCAGGAGGGAACACTGAAGCTTTCTTT.

The V gene is TRBV4-2, the J gene TRBJ2-7; a weak D match, TRBD1 (5 bases). This CDR3 region has 14 residues. Germline loops: CDR1 LGHNA, CDR2 YNFKEQ. The V end was cut by 0 bases, the J end by 5 bases, with 11 bases between. The CDR3 DNA reads TGTGCCAGCAGCCAAGAAAGACGCAGGGACGAGCAGTACTTC. Translation gives CASSQERRRDEQYF.

The V call is TRBV21-1, the J call TRBJ2-7; the table's D call of TRBD1 was not tested on the DNA. TRBV21-1 is a listed pseudogene. The CDR3 runs to 13 residues. The CDR3 DNA is TGTGCCAGCAGCGAAGGGGGCAGAGACGAGCAGTACTTC. As protein: CASSEGGRDEQYF.

The chain couples TRBV27 to TRBJ1-5; perhaps TRBD1 as D (5 bases). There are 14 residues in the CDR3. Trimming stripped 3 bases from V and 2 bases from J, with 8 bases between. Germline V gene data show CDR1 as MNHEY and CDR2 as SMNVEV (reference sequence). The CDR3 DNA reads TGTGCCAGCAGTTTGAGCAGGGGCAATCAGCCCCAGCATTTT. Protein: CASSLSRGNQPQHF.

J is TRBJ2-3 and V is TRBV28; 8 bases align to TRBD2. Per germline, CDR1 MDHEN and CDR2 SYDVKM. V shed 2 bases, J shed 5 bases, and the junction held 12 bases outside the gene matches. The CDR3 contains 17 residues. DNA for the CDR3: TGTGCCAGCAGTTTAGTGGGACCAGCGGGAGTAAGAGATACGCAGTATTTT. This gives the protein CASSLVGPAGVRDTQYF. Full variable domain (remainder filled in from reference TRBV28 and TRBJ2-3): DVKVTQSSRYLVKRTGEKVFLECVQDMDHENMFWYRQDPGLGLRLIYFSYDVKMKEKGDIPEGYSVSREKKERFSLILESASTNQTSMYLCASSLVGPAGVRDTQYFGPGTRLTVL.

This chain links TRBV28 with TRBJ1-1; 9 bases fit TRBD1. The V segment lost 5 bases and the J segment 4 bases; nucleotides outside the gene matches: 11. Germline values: CDR1 MDHEN, CDR2 SYDVKM. The CDR3 has 16 amino acids. The CDR3 reads CASSATGGALTTEAFF. In DNA form, the CDR3 reads TGTGCCAGCAGTGCAACAGGGGGCGCATTGACCACTGAAGCTTTCTTT.

The V and J genes are TRBV28 and TRBJ2-7; TRBD1 is a possible D gene (6 bases). Per the germline V gene, CDR1 is MDHEN and CDR2 is SYDVKM. The ends were cut back, 10 bases at V and 4 bases at J, with 20 bases in the middle. CDR3 length: 14 residues. The DNA of the CDR3 is TGTGCCACCACGATTACAGGGACGCGATACGAGCAGTACTTC. Its protein product is CATTITGTRYEQYF.

The V gene is TRBV15, the J gene TRBJ2-7; TRBD2 is a possible D gene (6 bases). The length of the CDR3 is 15 residues. Germline values: CDR1 LNHNV, CDR2 YYDKDF (reference sequence). V was pared by 3 bases and J by 0 bases, with 12 bases between. Here the CDR3 DNA reads TGTGCCACCAGCAGTACGGGAGTAAGCTCCTACGAGCAGTACTTC. It translates to CATSSTGVSSYEQYF.

The rearrangement uses TRBV25-1 and TRBJ1-1, with TRBD1 matching 7 bases. The junction had 8 bases not matched to a gene; V was cut back by 2 bases and J by 8 bases. The germline gives CDR1 MGHDK, CDR2 SYGVNS. The CDR3 is 14 amino acids. CDR3 region: CASSEHPGQREAFF. The DNA of the CDR3 is TGTGCCAGCAGTGAACACCCGGGACAGCGCGAAGCTTTCTTT.

The J gene is TRBJ2-3, the V gene TRBV9; 9 nucleotides align to TRBD1. CDR1 is SGDLS, CDR2 YYNGEE, per germline. Trimming took 4 bases from V and 2 from J; bases not matched to a gene: 5. This CDR3 is built from 15 residues. CDR3 amino acids: CASSYRDRDTDTQYF. DNA of the CDR3: TGTGCCAGCAGCTACCGGGACAGGGACACAGATACGCAGTATTTT.

The genes are TRBV27 and TRBJ1-2, with D maybe TRBD1 (5 bases). The germline gives CDR1 MNHEY, CDR2 SMNVEV (reference sequence). The CDR3 extends over 16 amino acids. Trimming left V 5 bases short and J 2 bases short, with 18 bases between. CDR3 loop: CASSPSGGELNYGYTF. Written as DNA, the CDR3 is TGTGCCAGCAGTCCCTCGGGGGGGGAGTTGAACTATGGCTACACCTTC.

The rearrangement uses TRBV7-2 and TRBJ2-1; D may be TRBD2 (6 bases). The CDR3 is 15 amino acids. Germline loops: CDR1 SGHTA, CDR2 FQGNSA. V lost 2 bases and J lost 5, with 13 bases in between. CDR3 bases: TGTGCCAGCAGCTTACTGGGAGGTCCCCACAATGAGCAGTTCTTC. It specifies CASSLLGGPHNEQFF.

The V call is TRBV10-1, the J call TRBJ1-1; 7 nucleotides line up with TRBD1. The CDR3 loop spans 14 amino acids. V lost 6 bases and J lost 2; bases outside the gene matches: 6. Germline V lookup: CDR1 WNHNN, CDR2 SYGVQD (reference sequence). Written as DNA, the CDR3 is TGCGCCAGCAGCCCCGGACAGGTAAACACTGAAGCTTTCTTT. This gives the protein CASSPGQVNTEAFF.

The V call is TRBV7-9, the J call TRBJ2-2; D not resolved. V lost 10 bases and J 7 bases, leaving 7 bases between the germline ends. Germline V gene lookup returns CDR1 SEHNR and CDR2 FQNEAQ (reference sequence). This CDR3 is built from 10 residues. CDR3 coding DNA: TGTGCCACCCGACTCGGGGAGCTGTTTTTT. It is translated as CATRLGELFF.